This TCR beta chain was observed in a study of Ad26.COV2.S vaccination and SARS-CoV-2 variants. Overall study findings and caveats: Marked by substantial breadth, spike-specific CD8+ and CD4+ T cell responses were reportedly seen after vaccination. Analytic work on TCR breadth and depth might have understated the full extent of total T cell responses. Comparable non-spike TCR breadth was observed in vaccine and placebo recipients. Vaccinees showed greater spike-specific TCR breadth than placebo recipients.

For this clone: Its antigen is currently unknown.

Data came from immunoSEQ multiplex PCR; TCRdb stores just in-frame clones and leaves some out. This sample yields roughly 100,000 clones, of which around three quarters are seen a single time; around 16% belongs to the top ten. Trimming pared 7 bases from V and 0 bases from J, leaving 9 bases between. CDR3 length equals 14 residues. Germline V gives CDR1 SEHNR, CDR2 FQNEAQ (reference sequence). The V call is TRBV7-9, the J call TRBJ1-4; D unresolved. The specimen was peripheral blood, collected after recovery from COVID-19. The sequence was collected from a human donor who had recovered from COVID-19. The CDR3: CASTVQATNEKLFF. DNA for the CDR3: TGTGCCAGCACCGTTCAAGCAACTAATGAAAAACTGTTTTTT.